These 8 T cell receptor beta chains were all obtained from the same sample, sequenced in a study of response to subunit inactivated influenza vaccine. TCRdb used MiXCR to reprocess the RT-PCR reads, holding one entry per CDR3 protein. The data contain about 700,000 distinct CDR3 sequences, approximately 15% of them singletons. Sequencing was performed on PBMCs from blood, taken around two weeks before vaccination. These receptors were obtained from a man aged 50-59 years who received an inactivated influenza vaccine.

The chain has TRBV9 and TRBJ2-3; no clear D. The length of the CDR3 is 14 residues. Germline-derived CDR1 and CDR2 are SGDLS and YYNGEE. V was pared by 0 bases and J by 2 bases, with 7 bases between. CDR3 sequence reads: CASSVVPNTDTQYF. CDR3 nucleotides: TGTGCCAGCAGCGTAGTACCCAACACAGATACGCAGTATTTT.

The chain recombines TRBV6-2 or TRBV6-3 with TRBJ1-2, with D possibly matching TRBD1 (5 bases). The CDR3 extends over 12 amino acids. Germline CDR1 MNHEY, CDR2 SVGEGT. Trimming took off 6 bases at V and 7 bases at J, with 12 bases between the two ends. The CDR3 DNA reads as TGTGCCAGCAGACCCCCGGGGCGTGGCTACACCTTC. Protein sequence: CASRPPGRGYTF.

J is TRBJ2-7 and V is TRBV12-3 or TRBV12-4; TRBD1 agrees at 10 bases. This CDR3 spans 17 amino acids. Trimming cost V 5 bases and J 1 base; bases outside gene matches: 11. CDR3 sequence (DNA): TGTGCCAGCAGTCTCGCCCGGGACAGGGGAAAGTCCTACGAGCAGTACTTC. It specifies CASSLARDRGKSYEQYF.

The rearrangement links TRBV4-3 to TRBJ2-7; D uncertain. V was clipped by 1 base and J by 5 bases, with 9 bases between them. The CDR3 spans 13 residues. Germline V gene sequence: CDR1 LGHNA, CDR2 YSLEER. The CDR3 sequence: CASSQASGHEQYF. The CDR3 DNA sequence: TGCGCCAGCAGCCAAGCAAGTGGTCACGAGCAGTACTTC.

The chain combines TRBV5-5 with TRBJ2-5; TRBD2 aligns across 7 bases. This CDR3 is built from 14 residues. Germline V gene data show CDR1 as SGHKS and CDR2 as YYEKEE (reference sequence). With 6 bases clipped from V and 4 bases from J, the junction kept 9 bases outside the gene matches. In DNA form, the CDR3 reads TGTGCCAGCACCCAGGATGGGGGGGGAGAGACCCAGTACTTC. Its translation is CASTQDGGGETQYF.

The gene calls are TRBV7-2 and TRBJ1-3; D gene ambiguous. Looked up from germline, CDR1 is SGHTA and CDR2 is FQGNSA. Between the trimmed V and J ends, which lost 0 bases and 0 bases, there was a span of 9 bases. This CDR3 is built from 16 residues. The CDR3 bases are TGTGCCAGCAGCTTAGCGCCACAGACCTCTGGAAACACCATATATTTT. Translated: CASSLAPQTSGNTIYF.

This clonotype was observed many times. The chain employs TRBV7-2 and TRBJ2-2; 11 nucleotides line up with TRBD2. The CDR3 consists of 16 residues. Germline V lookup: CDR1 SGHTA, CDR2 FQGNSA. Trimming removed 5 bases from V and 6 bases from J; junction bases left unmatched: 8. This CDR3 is CASSPRTSGYAGELFF. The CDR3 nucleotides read TGTGCCAGCAGCCCGAGGACTAGCGGGTATGCCGGGGAGCTGTTTTTT.

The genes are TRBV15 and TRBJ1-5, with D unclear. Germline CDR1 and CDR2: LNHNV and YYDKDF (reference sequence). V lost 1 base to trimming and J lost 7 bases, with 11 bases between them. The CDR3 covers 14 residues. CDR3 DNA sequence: TGTGCCACCAGCAGAGTGGAGGGAAGGCAGCCCCAGCATTTT. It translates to CATSRVEGRQPQHF.